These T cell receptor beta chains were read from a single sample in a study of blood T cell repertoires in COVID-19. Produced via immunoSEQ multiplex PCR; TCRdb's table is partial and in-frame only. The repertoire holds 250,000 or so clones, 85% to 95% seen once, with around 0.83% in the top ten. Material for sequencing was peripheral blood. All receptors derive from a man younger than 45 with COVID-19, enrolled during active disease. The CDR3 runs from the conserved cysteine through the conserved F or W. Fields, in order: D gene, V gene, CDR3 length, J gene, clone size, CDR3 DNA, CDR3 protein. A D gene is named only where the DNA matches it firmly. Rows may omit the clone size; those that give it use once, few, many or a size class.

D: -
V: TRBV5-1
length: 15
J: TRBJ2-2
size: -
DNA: TGCGCCAGCAGCTTCGGGGCAGGGGGGTCCGGGGAGCTGTTTTTT
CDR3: CASSFGAGGSGELFF

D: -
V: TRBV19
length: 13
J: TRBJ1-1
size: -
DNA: TGTGCCAGTAGTATTAACAGGGACACTGAAGCTTTCTTT
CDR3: CASSINRDTEAFF

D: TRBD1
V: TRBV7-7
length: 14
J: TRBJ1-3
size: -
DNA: TGTGCCAGCAGCCCACAGGGGCAAGGAAACACCATATATTTT
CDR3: CASSPQGQGNTIYF

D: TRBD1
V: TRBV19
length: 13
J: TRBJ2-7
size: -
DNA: TGTGCCAGTAGAGGGGACAGGTTCAACGAGCAGTACTTC
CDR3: CASRGDRFNEQYF

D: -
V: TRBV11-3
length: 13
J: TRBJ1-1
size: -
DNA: TGTGCCAGCAGCTTAGTAGCGAACACTGAAGCTTTCTTT
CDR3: CASSLVANTEAFF

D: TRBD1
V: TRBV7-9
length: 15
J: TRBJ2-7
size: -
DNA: TGTGCCAGCAGCTTGGTGGGACAGGGGACCTACGAGCAGTACTTC
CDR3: CASSLVGQGTYEQYF

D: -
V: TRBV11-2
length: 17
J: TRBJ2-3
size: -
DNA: TGTGCCAGCAGCTTAGGGAAGGTAGCGGAGTACACAGATACGCAGTATTTT
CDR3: CASSLGKVAEYTDTQYF

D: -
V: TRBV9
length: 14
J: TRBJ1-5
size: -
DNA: TGTGCCAGCAGCGTAGGAGGAAGCAATCAGCCCCAGCATTTT
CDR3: CASSVGGSNQPQHF

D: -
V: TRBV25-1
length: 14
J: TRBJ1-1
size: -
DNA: TGTGCCAGCAGTGACAGGAGGGAGAACACTGAAGCTTTCTTT
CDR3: CASSDRRENTEAFF

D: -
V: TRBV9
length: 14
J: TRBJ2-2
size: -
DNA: TGTGCCAGCAGCGTAGTAGAGGGATCCGGGGAGCTGTTTTTT
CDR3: CASSVVEGSGELFF

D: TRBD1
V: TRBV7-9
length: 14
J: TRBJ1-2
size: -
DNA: TGTGCCAGCAGCCATGGGACAGCACCCTATGGCTACACCTTC
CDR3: CASSHGTAPYGYTF

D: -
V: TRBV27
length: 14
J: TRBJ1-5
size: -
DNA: TGTGCCAGCAGTTTAATTGGTAGCCGTCAGCCCCAGCATTTT
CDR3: CASSLIGSRQPQHF

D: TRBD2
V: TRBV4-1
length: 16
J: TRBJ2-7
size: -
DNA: TGCGCCAGCAGCCAAAGGACTAGCGGGGCTCCCTACGAGCAGTACTTC
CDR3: CASSQRTSGAPYEQYF

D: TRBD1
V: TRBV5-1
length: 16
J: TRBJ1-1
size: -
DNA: TGCGCCAGCAGCTTGGGCCTGGGACAGGGGACTACTGAAGCTTTCTTT
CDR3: CASSLGLGQGTTEAFF

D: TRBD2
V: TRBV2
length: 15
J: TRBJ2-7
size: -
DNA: TGTGCCAGCAGTGATGGGCGGGGGGTTTCCCACGAGCAGTACTTC
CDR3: CASSDGRGVSHEQYF

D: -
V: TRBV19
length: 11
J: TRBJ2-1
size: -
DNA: TGTGCCAGTAGTCTAAGCAATGAGCAGTTCTTC
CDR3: CASSLSNEQFF

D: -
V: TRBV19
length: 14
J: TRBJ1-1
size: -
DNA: TGTGCCAGTAGTTCCCTCCTCCCGAACACTGAAGCTTTCTTT
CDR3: CASSSLLPNTEAFF

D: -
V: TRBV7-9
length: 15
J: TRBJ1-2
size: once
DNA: TGTGCCAGCAGCTTAGGTGGCAGTAACAACTATGGCTACACCTTC
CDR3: CASSLGGSNNYGYTF

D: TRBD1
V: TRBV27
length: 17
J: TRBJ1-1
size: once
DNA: TGTGCCAGCAGTAACCGGGACAGGGCGGACATGAACACTGAAGCTTTCTTT
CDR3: CASSNRDRADMNTEAFF

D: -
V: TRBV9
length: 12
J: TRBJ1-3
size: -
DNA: TGTGCCAGCAGCCTGAGGGGGAACACCATATATTTT
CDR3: CASSLRGNTIYF

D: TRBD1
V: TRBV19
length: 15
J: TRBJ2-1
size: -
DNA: TGTGCCAGTACCTTGACAGGGGGGGTAGGGAATGAGCAGTTCTTC
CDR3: CASTLTGGVGNEQFF

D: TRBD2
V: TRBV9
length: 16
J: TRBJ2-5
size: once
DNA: TGTGCCAGCAGCGTATATTCAGCGGGGGGCCAAGAGACCCAGTACTTC
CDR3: CASSVYSAGGQETQYF

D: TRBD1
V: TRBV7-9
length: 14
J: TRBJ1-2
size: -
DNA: TGTGCCAGCAGCCGGACAGGGGCGGACTATGGCTACACCTTC
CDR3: CASSRTGADYGYTF

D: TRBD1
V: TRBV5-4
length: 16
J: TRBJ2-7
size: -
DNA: TGTGCCAGCAGCTGGGACAGGGGGCGTGCACTCTACGAGCAGTACTTC
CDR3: CASSWDRGRALYEQYF

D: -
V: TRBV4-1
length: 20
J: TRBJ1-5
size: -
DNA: TGCGCCAGCAGCCAAGGGCCTTTGTCGGACAGCGGCTATAGCAATCAGCCCCAGCATTTT
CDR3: CASSQGPLSDSGYSNQPQHF

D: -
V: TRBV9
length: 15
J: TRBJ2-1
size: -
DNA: TGTGCCAGCAGCGTAGATGCGGGAACCTACAATGAGCAGTTCTTC
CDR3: CASSVDAGTYNEQFF

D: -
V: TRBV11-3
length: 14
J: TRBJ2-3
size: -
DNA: TGTGCCAGCAGCGTCACAGGGTCGGGGGATACGCAGTATTTT
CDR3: CASSVTGSGDTQYF

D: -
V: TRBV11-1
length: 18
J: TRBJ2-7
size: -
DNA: TGTGCCAGCAGCTTAGCCCCTGGAGCAGGGAGGACTAACTACGAGCAGTACTTC
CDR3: CASSLAPGAGRTNYEQYF

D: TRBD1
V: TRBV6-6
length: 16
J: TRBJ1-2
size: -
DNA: TGTGCCAGCAGTTTTATTACAGGGGAAGGGGGATATGGCTACACCTTC
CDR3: CASSFITGEGGYGYTF

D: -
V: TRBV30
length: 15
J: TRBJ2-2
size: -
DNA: TGTGCCTGGAGTGTACGACGGGTCAACACCGGGGAGCTGTTTTTT
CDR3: CAWSVRRVNTGELFF

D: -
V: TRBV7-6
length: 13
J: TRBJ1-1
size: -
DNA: TGTGCCAGCAGCTGGAGGGTGAGCACTGAAGCTTTCTTT
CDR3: CASSWRVSTEAFF

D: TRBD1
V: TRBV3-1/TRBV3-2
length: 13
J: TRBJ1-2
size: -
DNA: TGTGCCAGCAGCGCCGGGACAGGGTTTGGCTACACCTTC
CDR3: CASSAGTGFGYTF

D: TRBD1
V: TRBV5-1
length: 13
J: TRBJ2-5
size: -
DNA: TGCGCCAGCACCCGGACAGGACAAGAGACCCAGTACTTC
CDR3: CASTRTGQETQYF

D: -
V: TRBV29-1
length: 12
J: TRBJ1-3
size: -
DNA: TGCAGCGCCACAGGGTCAGGAAACACCATATATTTT
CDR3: CSATGSGNTIYF

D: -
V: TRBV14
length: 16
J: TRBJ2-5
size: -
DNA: TGTGCCAGCAGCCTCGCGGGGGCCACAAATCAAGAGACCCAGTACTTC
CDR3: CASSLAGATNQETQYF

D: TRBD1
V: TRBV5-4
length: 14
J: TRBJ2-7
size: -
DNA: TGTGCCAGCAGCTACAGGGGAGCCCTCTACGAGCAGTACTTC
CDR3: CASSYRGALYEQYF

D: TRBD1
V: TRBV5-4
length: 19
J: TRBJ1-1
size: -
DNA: TGTGCCAGCAGCTTGTCTTTAGGACAGGGAGGTTTCTCGAACACTGAAGCTTTCTTT
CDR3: CASSLSLGQGGFSNTEAFF

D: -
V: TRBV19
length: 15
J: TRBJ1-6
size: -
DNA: TGTGCCAGTAGTATAGGGGGACTGACAAATTCACCCCTCCACTTT
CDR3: CASSIGGLTNSPLHF

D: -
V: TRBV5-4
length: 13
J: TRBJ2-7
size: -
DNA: TGTGCCAGCAGCTTGGCGGGGGTTGAGGAGCAGTACTTC
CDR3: CASSLAGVEEQYF

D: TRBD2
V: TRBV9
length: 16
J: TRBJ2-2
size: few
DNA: TGTGCCAGCAGCGGCCACGGGACTAGCGGGGGTGGGGAGCTGTTTTTT
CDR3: CASSGHGTSGGGELFF

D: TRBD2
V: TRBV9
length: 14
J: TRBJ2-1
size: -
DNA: TGTGCCAGCGGCCCGACTAGCGGGGACAATGAACAGTTCTTC
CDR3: CASGPTSGDNEQFF

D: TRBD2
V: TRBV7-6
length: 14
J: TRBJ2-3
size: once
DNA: TGTGCCATCGGTGAGGCTAGCGGATCAGATACGCAGTATTTT
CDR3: CAIGEASGSDTQYF

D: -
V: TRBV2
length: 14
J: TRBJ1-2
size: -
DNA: TGTGCCAGCAGTGAGCTGGGCACCTCAAGGGGCTACACCTTC
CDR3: CASSELGTSRGYTF

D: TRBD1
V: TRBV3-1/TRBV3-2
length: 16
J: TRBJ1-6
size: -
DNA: TGTGCCAGCAGCCAAGATGTCCGACAGGGAATAACACCCCTCCACTTT
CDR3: CASSQDVRQGITPLHF

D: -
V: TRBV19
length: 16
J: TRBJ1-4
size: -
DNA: TGTGCCAGTACTATCGCGTTCGGGGTGTCCAGTGAAAAACTGTTTTTT
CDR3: CASTIAFGVSSEKLFF

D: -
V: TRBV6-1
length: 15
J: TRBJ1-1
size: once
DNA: TGTGCCAGCAGTGAGGCGGGGCGGCTGAACACTGAAGCTTTCTTT
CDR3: CASSEAGRLNTEAFF

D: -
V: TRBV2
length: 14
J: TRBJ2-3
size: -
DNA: TGTGCCAGCAGTGTTCGGGGAGACACAGATACGCAGTATTTT
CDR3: CASSVRGDTDTQYF

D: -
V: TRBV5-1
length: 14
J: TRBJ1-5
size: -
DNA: TGCGCCAGCAGTCCGGGGGGCCTTAGTCAGCCCCAGCATTTT
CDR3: CASSPGGLSQPQHF

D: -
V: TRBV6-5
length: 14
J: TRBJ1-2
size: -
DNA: TGTGCCAGCAGTCAGAGGGACTGGGTGAATGGCTACACCTTC
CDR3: CASSQRDWVNGYTF

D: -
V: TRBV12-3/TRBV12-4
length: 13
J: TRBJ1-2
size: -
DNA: TGTGCCAGCAGTTACCACGCCGGTAATGGCTACACCTTC
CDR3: CASSYHAGNGYTF